This T cell receptor beta chain appears in the sequencing data of a study of cytomegalovirus exposure and HLA in healthy donors. Overall study: A data release that came early held 80 million to 95 million unique TCRs from HLA-typed donors. Among the approximately 380 donors who were genotyped, 70% to 90% fell in the genetic ancestry cluster that is associated with self-reported Caucasian donors. Regarding the study as a whole: A later analysis showed HLA-associated TCR beta chains outstripping equally common others in clonal expansion. As a later analysis showed, several of the most significant clusters appeared to be linked to common viral pathogens.

Germline CDR1 reads LNHDA; CDR2 reads SQIVND (reference sequence). The CDR3 has 16 amino acids. The PCR had 60 Vbeta and 13 Jbeta primers. The table came from immunoSEQ multiplex PCR; TCRdb's copy has only in-frame clones and leaves some out. The sample lists roughly 65,000 clones, approximately 64% occurring once. As for this clone: The antigen remains unidentified.

This TCR derives from a man between 40 and 49 years old in good health and CMV-seropositive. The specimen sequenced was PBMCs. The V gene is TRBV19, the J gene TRBJ2-5; 7 bases align to TRBD2. Judging by the DNA end, TRBJ2-7 fits better; the J call may be wrong. CDR3: CASSIGGEGSSYEQYF. CDR3 DNA sequence: TGTGCCAGTAGTATAGGCGGGGAGGGGTCGTCCTACGAGCAGTACTTC.